The present entry profiles one T cell receptor beta chain with its context. Its antigen is undetermined. Time point of the sample: cycle 4 day 1 (C4D1), after more than five weeks of nivolumab. With no exception, relapse followed autologous stem cell transplantation in all patients, and brentuximab vedotin exposure varied. Profiled with immunoSEQ multiplex PCR; TCRdb holds only in-frame clones, not every one. Among 96,000 or so clones listed, around 93% were seen once. These data come from a study of PD-1 blockade in classical Hodgkin lymphoma. Study-wide context: Each patient was given nivolumab 3 mg/kg through a vein every 2 weeks. Broader study findings: Still unresolved is the cause of the repertoire differences, which may be disease activity or prior therapy. Nivolumab initiated under 1 year post-ASCT led to patient exclusion.

CDR1 is MNHNS, CDR2 SASEGT, per germline. V trimming: 6 bases; J trimming: 3 bases; junction bases outside the gene matches: 8. The CDR3 has 15 amino acids. The sequence derives from a human donor with classical Hodgkin lymphoma. This rearrangement joins TRBV6-1 to TRBJ2-5, with TRBD1 matching 9 bases. The starting material was peripheral blood mononuclear cells (PBMCs), obtained before the fourth cycle of nivolumab. In DNA, the CDR3 is TGTGCCAGCAGGCTAGCACAGGGGGCGGAAGAGACCCAGTACTTC. Residues: CASRLAQGAEETQYF.